A few counts support the clone carrying this T cell receptor beta chain. TCRdb reprocessed the 5' RACE reads with MiXCR, giving one entry per CDR3 protein. The sample holds some 46,000 distinct CDR3 sequences, about a fifth seen once. This specimen comes from a study of chronic HIV infection and antiretroviral therapy. V lost 3 bases and J lost 0, with 8 bases in between. The CDR3 runs to 14 residues. Germline assignment: CDR1 MDHEN and CDR2 SYDVKM. This rearrangement joins TRBV28 to TRBJ1-2, with D possibly matching TRBD1 (5 bases). Sequencing input: peripheral blood. The receptor was derived from an adult who had HIV and had not received antiretroviral therapy, or was an uninfected healthy control (not recorded which). CDR3 sequence: CASSFRGSNYGYTF. The CDR3 nucleotides are TGTGCCAGCAGTTTCCGGGGCTCTAACTATGGCTACACCTTC.